This record covers a single T cell receptor beta chain. What it binds is not known. This beta chain is an off-target read within a library intended for alpha chains, so its frequency means little. These data come from a study of glioma-infiltrating T cells. Findings and caveats of the study: Tissue and blood shared very few CDR3 sequences. Tissue-blood divergence was below expectation in non-neoplastic patients, above in gliomas.

The iRepertoire nested amplicon-rescue multiplex PCR amplified TCR alpha and beta CDR3s from RNA. One-step reverse transcription and amplification started from about 100-400 ng of tissue mRNA or PBMC total RNA. TCRdb redid the calling of the multiplex PCR reads with MiXCR, one entry per CDR3 protein. The sample holds over 3,500 distinct CDR3 sequences; roughly 90% are singletons and the top ten take around 27%. This CDR3 spans 18 amino acids. V shed 1 base, J shed 0 bases, and the junction held 9 bases outside the gene matches. Germline CDR1 MNHEY, CDR2 SMNVEV (reference sequence). The chain links TRBV27 to TRBJ1-5; 7 bases align to TRBD1. Specimen: glioma tissue, nonneoplastic brain tissue, or PBMCs (not recorded which). The receptor was isolated from a human donor with low-grade glioma or glioblastoma, undergoing nonglioma brain surgery, or in good health (not recorded which). The CDR3 DNA reads TGTGCCAGCAGTTTATTCTTCGGGACAGCAAATAGCAATCAGCCCCAGCATTTT. Amino acids: CASSLFFGTANSNQPQHF.